What follows is one T cell receptor (beta chain) and its context. This sample was taken from a study of blood T cell repertoires in COVID-19. How the authors handled the data: It was from reference gene primer amplification that nucleated cell counts were estimated. TCRdb's copy holds only in-frame clones and misses some; the assay was immunoSEQ multiplex PCR. Clone size and V and J calls were adopted from that table, with D and trimming inferred from the DNA. This sample has around 130,000 clones, with around four fifths found just once. The CDR3 runs 13 residues. Per the germline V gene, CDR1 is MNHEY and CDR2 is SMNVEV (reference sequence). With 7 bases removed from V and 1 base from J, the gap between germline ends came to 7 bases.

This sequence joins TRBV27 and TRBJ2-2; no clear D gene. Sequencing was performed on peripheral blood. The receptor comes from a human donor in a cohort sampled during active COVID-19. The CDR3 nucleotides read TGTGCCAGCATGCCGGGGAACACCGGGGAGCTGTTTTTT. This encodes CASMPGNTGELFF.